What follows is one TCR beta chain and its context. The entry originates in a study of T cell changes during pregnancy in multiple sclerosis. Libraries were prepared by immunoSEQ multiplex PCR; TCRdb keeps only in-frame clonotypes and omits some of them. The sample shows fewer than 90,000 clones, roughly 93% of them seen only once. CDR1 is MGHRA and CDR2 is YSYEKL in the germline V gene. Trimming removed 8 bases from V and 4 bases from J; junction bases left unmatched: 6. The CDR3 consists of 14 residues. This specimen was peripheral blood, taken in the third trimester of pregnancy. V is TRBV4-1 and J is TRBJ2-1, with 9 bases fitting TRBD1. The TCR comes from a female donor with multiple sclerosis, enrolled in a pregnancy study. The CDR3 region is CASGSGTGYNEQFF. CDR3 DNA: TGCGCCAGCGGCTCCGGGACAGGGTACAATGAGCAGTTCTTC.